These T cell receptor beta chains were read from a single sample in a study of early T cells in non-severe SARS-CoV-2 infection. MiXCR, applied by TCRdb to the 5' RACE reads, yields one record per CDR3 protein. The sample contains 50,000 to 70,000 distinct CDR3 sequences, 8% to 9.5% of which appear only once. The specimen sequenced was whole blood. The receptor set was obtained from an adult who was a healthcare worker with PCR-confirmed SARS-CoV-2 infection or an uninfected control (not recorded which). Both conserved end residues are part of each CDR3. A D gene is named only where the DNA matches it firmly. Size values are once, few and many counts, or a class for expanded clones, and some rows have none.

V gene	J gene	clone size	D gene	CDR3 DNA	CDR3 protein
TRBV6-2/TRBV6-3	TRBJ1-1	many	.	TGTGCCAGCAGTCGGCCGGATCGACAAGCGTACGCTTTCTTT	CASSRPDRQAYAFF
TRBV14	TRBJ1-1	few	.	TGTGCCAGCAGCCAAGATTTCAGCACTGAAGCTTTCTTT	CASSQDFSTEAFF
TRBV4-1	TRBJ2-7	many	.	TGCGCCAGCAGCCAAAAAACCGGGTACCCGCACTCCTACGAGCAGTACTTC	CASSQKTGYPHSYEQYF
TRBV4-1	TRBJ2-7	many	TRBD2	TGCGCCAGCAGCCAAGATTTAGCGGGAGTCTACGAGCAGTACTTC	CASSQDLAGVYEQYF
TRBV9	TRBJ2-7	few	.	TGTGCCAGCAGCGACGGCACGGCTTCCTACGAGCAGTACTTC	CASSDGTASYEQYF
TRBV7-9	TRBJ2-7	many	.	TGTGCCAGCAGCTTTGACACTACCTCAGGCCGGGCGGTCCTGGGCTACGAGCAGTACTTC	CASSFDTTSGRAVLGYEQYF
TRBV28	TRBJ2-3	many	TRBD1	TGTGCCAGCAGAACCGAGGGGGCTGCCACAGATACGCAGTATTTT	CASRTEGAATDTQYF
TRBV4-1	TRBJ2-7	many	.	TGCGCCAGCAGCCAAGAGGTGGGCACTTTTGAGCAGTACTTC	CASSQEVGTFEQYF
TRBV5-5	TRBJ1-4	many	.	TGTGCCAGCAGAGAGGATCCAGCTCGGACTAATGAAAAACTGTTTTTT	CASREDPARTNEKLFF
TRBV5-6	TRBJ2-1	many	.	TGTGCCAGCAGCCACCGACCCGAGCGGGAGCAGTTCTTC	CASSHRPEREQFF
TRBV29-1	TRBJ2-3	many	.	TGCAGCGTTGGAGGGGGAATAGCAATAGGTGCGGGACGCACAGATACGCAGTATTTT	CSVGGGIAIGAGRTDTQYF
TRBV9	TRBJ2-1	.	TRBD2	TGTGCCAGCAGCGTAGAGCTAGCGGGAATGGGATTGGATGAGCAGTTCTTC	CASSVELAGMGLDEQFF
TRBV20-1	TRBJ2-1	many	.	TGCAGTGCCACGGGACTGGGCGGTGAGCAGTTCTTC	CSATGLGGEQFF
TRBV4-3	TRBJ1-5	many	.	TGCGCCAGCAGCAAAAGGCGCGACCAGCCCCAGCATTTT	CASSKRRDQPQHF
TRBV2	TRBJ1-2	.	.	TGTGCCAGCAGTGTGGACACCGACTATGGCTACACCTTC	CASSVDTDYGYTF
TRBV2	TRBJ1-2	many	.	TGTGCCAGCCTTCGACAGGTTGACTATGGCTACACCTTC	CASLRQVDYGYTF
TRBV28	TRBJ2-5	many	.	TGTGCCACCGCCGGCGACCAAGAGACCCAGTACTTC	CATAGDQETQYF
TRBV4-3	TRBJ2-1	.	TRBD2	TGCGCCAGCAGCCCAGGGACTAGCGGGAGTTCCCATGAGCAGTTCTTC	CASSPGTSGSSHEQFF
TRBV30	TRBJ2-4	many	.	TGTGCCTGGAACCCGCTAGCCAAAAACATTCAGTACTTC	CAWNPLAKNIQYF
TRBV5-5	TRBJ2-7	.	.	TGTGCCAGCAGCCCAAGACCCCTGAGGGCCGAGCAGTACTTC	CASSPRPLRAEQYF
TRBV12-3/TRBV12-4	TRBJ2-2	few	.	TGTGCCAGCAGTTTAGTTCGGGGTCCGGCCGGGGAGCTGTTTTTT	CASSLVRGPAGELFF
TRBV7-9	TRBJ2-5	many	.	TGTGCCAGCGTACCGTTGGCTGGCCAAGAGACCCAGTACTTC	CASVPLAGQETQYF
TRBV5-4	TRBJ2-6	.	.	TGTGCCAGCAGCTTGGCCACCGCGGTTGGCGGGGCCAACGTCCTGACTTTC	CASSLATAVGGANVLTF
TRBV7-9	TRBJ1-2	.	TRBD1	TGTGCCAGCAGCTTCTCAACAGGGGCTAACTATGGCTACACCTTC	CASSFSTGANYGYTF
TRBV7-2	TRBJ2-5	many	.	TGTGCCAGCAGCTTAGCCCAGAAAGAGACCCAGTACTTC	CASSLAQKETQYF
TRBV28	TRBJ1-1	many	.	TGTGCCAGCAGTTTACTCCGAGGACGGATTATGAACACTGAAGCTTTCTTT	CASSLLRGRIMNTEAFF